This T cell receptor beta chain came from a study of blood T cell repertoires in COVID-19. Profiled with immunoSEQ multiplex PCR; TCRdb holds only in-frame clones, not every one. Of approximately 280,000 clones in the sample, around nine tenths are singletons; the top ten hold approximately 6%. This clone has just a few counts. CDR3 length equals 14 residues. The germline V gene has CDR1 MNHEY and CDR2 SVGAGI. J was trimmed by 11 bases and V by 5 bases; bases with no gene match: 14. The clonotype comes from a woman aged 40 to 55 who had recovered from COVID-19. Material: PBMCs or T cells enriched from blood (not recorded which). The genes are TRBV6-5 and TRBJ1-1; 7 bases map to TRBD1. This CDR3 is CASSNRQGPQEAFF. As DNA, the CDR3 is TGTGCCAGCAGTAACCGACAGGGACCCCAGGAGGCTTTCTTT.